A single sample gave rise to the 3 T cell receptor beta chains below, sequenced in a study of blood T cells in healthy people across ages. A J-beta primer mix and a sample-barcoded 5' primer were used in a second PCR of about 7 to 12 cycles. TCRdb processed the 5' RACE reads anew with MiXCR; each CDR3 protein has one entry. The sample carries hundreds of thousands of distinct CDR3 sequences, 36% recorded once. Sequencing used blood. The receptor source for this set is a man aged 18 to 30 in good health.

With regard to this clonotype: It may be a read error: a sequence one base away is much more abundant. The rearrangement links TRBV29-1 to TRBJ2-7; the match to TRBD2 covers 8 bases. J was trimmed by 7 bases and V by 6 bases; bases with no gene match: 11. CDR3 size: 13 residues. In germline, CDR1 is SQVTM, CDR2 ANQGSEA. CDR3 loop: CSVLSGGSGEQYF. In nucleotides, the CDR3 is TGCAGCGTGTTAAGCGGGGGATCTGGTGAGCAGTACTTC.

This clonotype occurred once. Lacking the conserved final phenylalanine or tryptophan, this CDR3 likely reflects a read error. V and J are TRBV4-1 and TRBJ2-5, with no clear D. This CDR3 is built from 15 residues. V lost 0 bases and J lost 3, with 11 bases in between. CDR1 is MGHRA and CDR2 is YSYEKL in the germline V gene. The CDR3 spells CASSQDRSEEETQYL. The CDR3, as DNA: TGCGCCAGCAGCCAAGATCGATCCGAAGAAGAGACCCAGTACTTA.

This chain links TRBV7-2 with TRBJ2-5; the D gene is possibly TRBD1 (6 bases). Deletions cut 5 bases from V and 3 bases from J, with 13 bases between. From germline, CDR1 is SGHTA and CDR2 FQGNSA. The CDR3 runs 14 residues. CDR3 in amino acids: CASSLGAKEETQYF. The CDR3 nucleotides are TGTGCCAGCAGCCTGGGGGCCAAGGAAGAGACCCAGTACTTC.